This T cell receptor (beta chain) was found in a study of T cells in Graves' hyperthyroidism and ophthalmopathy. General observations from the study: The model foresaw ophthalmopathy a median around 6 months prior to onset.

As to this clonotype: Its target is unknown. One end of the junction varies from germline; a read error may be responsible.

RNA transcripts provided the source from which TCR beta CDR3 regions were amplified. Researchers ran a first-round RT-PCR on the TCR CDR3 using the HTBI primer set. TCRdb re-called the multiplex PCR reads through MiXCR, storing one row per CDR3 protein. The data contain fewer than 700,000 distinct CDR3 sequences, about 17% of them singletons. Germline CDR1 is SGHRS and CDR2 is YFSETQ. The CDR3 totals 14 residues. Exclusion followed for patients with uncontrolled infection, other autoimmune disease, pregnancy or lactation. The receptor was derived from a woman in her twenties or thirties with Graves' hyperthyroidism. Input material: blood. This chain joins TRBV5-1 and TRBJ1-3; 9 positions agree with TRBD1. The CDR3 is CASSLGTGIDTIYF. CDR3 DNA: TGTGCCAGCAGCCTAGGGACAGGGATAGACACCATATATTTT. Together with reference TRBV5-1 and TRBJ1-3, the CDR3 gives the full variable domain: KAGVTQTPRYLIKTRGQQVTLSCSPISGHRSVSWYQQTPGQGLQFLFEYFSETQRNKGNFPGRFSGRQFSNSRSEMNVSTLELGDSALYLCASSLGTGIDTIYFGEGSWLTVV.